This T cell receptor (beta chain) is drawn from a study of blood T cell repertoires in COVID-19. Across the study: Sources were T cells, B-cell-depleted T cells, or PBMCs; the material itself was cDNA or gDNA.

CDR3 length: 15 amino acids. Germline CDR1 is MNHNY and CDR2 is SVGAGI (reference sequence). In regard to this clone: The junction and the germline gene differ at one end; a read error may be behind it.

The assay was immunoSEQ multiplex PCR, and TCRdb's table has in-frame clones only and misses some. This sample has around 200,000 clones, with 89% found just once. The TCR sequence derives from a man aged 40-50 years with acute or convalescent COVID-19. The sample was peripheral blood. The gene calls are TRBV6-6 and TRBJ1-6; 8 bases are a match to TRBD1. Written as DNA, the CDR3 is TGTGCCAGCAGTTATATGACAGGGGATAACTCACCCCTCCACTTT. Its translation is CASSYMTGDNSPLHF.